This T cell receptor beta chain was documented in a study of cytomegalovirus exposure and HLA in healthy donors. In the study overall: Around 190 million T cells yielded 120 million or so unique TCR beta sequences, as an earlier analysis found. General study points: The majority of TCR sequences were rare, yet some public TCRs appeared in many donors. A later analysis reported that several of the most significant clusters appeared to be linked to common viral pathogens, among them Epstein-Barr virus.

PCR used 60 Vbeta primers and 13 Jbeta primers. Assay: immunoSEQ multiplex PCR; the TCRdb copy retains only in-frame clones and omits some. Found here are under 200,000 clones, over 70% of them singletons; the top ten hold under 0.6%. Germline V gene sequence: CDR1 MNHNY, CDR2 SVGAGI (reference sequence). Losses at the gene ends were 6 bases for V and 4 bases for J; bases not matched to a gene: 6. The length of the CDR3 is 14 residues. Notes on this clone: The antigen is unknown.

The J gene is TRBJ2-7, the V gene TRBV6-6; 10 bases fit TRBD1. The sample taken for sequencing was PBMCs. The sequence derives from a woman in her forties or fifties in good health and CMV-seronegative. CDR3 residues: CASSLDRGGYEQYF. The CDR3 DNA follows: TGTGCCAGCAGCCTGGACAGGGGGGGGTACGAGCAGTACTTC.